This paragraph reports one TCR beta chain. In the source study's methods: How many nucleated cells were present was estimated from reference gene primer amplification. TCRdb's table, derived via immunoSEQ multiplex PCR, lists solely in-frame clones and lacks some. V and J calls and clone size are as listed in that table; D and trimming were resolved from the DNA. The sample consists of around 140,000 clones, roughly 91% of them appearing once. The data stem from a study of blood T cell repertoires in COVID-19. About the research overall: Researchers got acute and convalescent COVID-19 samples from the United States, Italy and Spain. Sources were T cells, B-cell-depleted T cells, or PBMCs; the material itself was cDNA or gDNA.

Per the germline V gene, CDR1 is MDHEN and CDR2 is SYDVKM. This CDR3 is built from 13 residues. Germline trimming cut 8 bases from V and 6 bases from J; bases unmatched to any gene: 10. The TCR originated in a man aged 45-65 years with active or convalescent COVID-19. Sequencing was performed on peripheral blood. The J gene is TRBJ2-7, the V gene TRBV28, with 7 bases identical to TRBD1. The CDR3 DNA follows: TGTGCCAGCGGACAGGAATCCCCCCTCGAGCAGTACTTC. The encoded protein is CASGQESPLEQYF. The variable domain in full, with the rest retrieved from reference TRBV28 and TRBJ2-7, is DVKVTQSSRYLVKRTGEKVFLECVQDMDHENMFWYRQDPGLGLRLIYFSYDVKMKEKGDIPEGYSVSREKKERFSLILESASTNQTSMYLCASGQESPLEQYFGPGTRLTVT.